This T cell receptor beta chain derives from a study of naive and memory T cell subsets. The V and J ends lost 1 base and 0 bases, in that order; junction bases with no gene match: 14. Germline CDR1 and CDR2: MNHNS and SASEGT. The CDR3 spans 20 residues. The study's findings and limits: The power law exponent of TCR abundance differed between naive and memory cells.

Two oligonucleotides, mixed equimolar, formed the beta constant-region primer covering TRBC1 and TRBC2. Ligated cDNA was amplified by four rounds of PCR with nested alpha and beta constant-region primers and SP2. TCRdb ran MiXCR on the UMI-ligation and nested PCR reads and lists one entry per CDR3 protein. The table shows 95,000 to 150,000 distinct CDR3 sequences, with 35% to 45% occurring only once. As for this clonotype: Its specificity is unknown.

Sample: central memory CD4+ T cells from blood. This TCR was sampled from a human donor in good health. The chain has TRBV6-1 and TRBJ2-1, with 8 bases that match TRBD1. In DNA form, the CDR3 reads TGTGCCAGCAGTGAAGGGACAGGGCGAGCGTCTGGTTCCTCCTACAATGAGCAGTTCTTC. Its protein product is CASSEGTGRASGSSYNEQFF.